Here is one TCR beta chain with its context. The CDR3 loop spans 16 amino acids. V dropped 0 bases and J dropped 9; count of bases not matched to a gene: 9. Germline loops: CDR1 LGHNA, CDR2 YSLEER. This specimen belongs to a study of Ad26.COV2.S vaccination and SARS-CoV-2 variants. Treatment here: over 15 received Ad26.COV2.S at low or high dose, single or two shots; several received placebo; per-sample allocation not given. The samples were gathered on day 63 after the first injection of vaccine or placebo. The table came from immunoSEQ multiplex PCR; TCRdb's copy has only in-frame clones and leaves some out. This table has roughly 350,000 clones, roughly 89% appearing once.

Sequences were derived from peripheral blood, sampled in a trial of Ad26.COV2.S vaccine versus placebo. The TCR comes from a person aged 18-65 years who received the Ad26.COV2.S COVID-19 vaccine or a placebo. The chain has TRBV4-3 and TRBJ2-1, with 9 nucleotides matching TRBD2. CDR3 coding DNA: TGCGCCAGCAGCCAAGATCTGGGCGGGGGGGATGGTGAGCAGTTCTTC. Residues: CASSQDLGGGDGEQFF.